The table lists the clone carrying this T cell receptor (beta chain) with a count of one. The target antigen is unknown. The record originates from a study of Ad26.COV2.S vaccination and SARS-CoV-2 variants. Using immunoSEQ multiplex PCR, the repertoire was profiled, and TCRdb retains in-frame clones only, with some absent. The sample records approximately 340,000 clones, about 92% being singletons. Points from the study as a whole: Substantial breadth was reported for post-vaccination spike-specific CD8+ and CD4+ T cells. From the TCR breadth and depth analyses, total T cell responses may have been underestimated. Comparable non-spike TCR breadth was observed in vaccine and placebo recipients. Ad26.COV2.S recipients had broader spike-specific TCRs (P = 0.0014).

The CDR3 has 17 amino acids. Trimming at V came to 0 bases and at J to 3 bases, leaving 4 bases not matched to a gene. In germline, CDR1 is KGHSH, CDR2 LQKENI. The chain uses TRBV18 and TRBJ1-4, with 10 bases that match TRBD1. The material sequenced was peripheral blood, taken after recovery from COVID-19. The clonotype originates from a human donor who had recovered from COVID-19. The CDR3 sequence is CASSPPLGQGSNEKLFF. The CDR3 region has the DNA TGTGCCAGCTCACCACCGCTGGGACAGGGGTCTAATGAAAAACTGTTTTTT. The variable domain in full, with the rest retrieved from reference TRBV18 and TRBJ1-4, is NAGVMQNPRHLVRRRGQEARLRCSPMKGHSHVYWYRQLPEEGLKFMVYLQKENIIDESGMPKERFSAEFPKEGPSILRIQQVVRGDSAAYFCASSPPLGQGSNEKLFFGSGTQLSVL.